This TCR beta chain was profiled in a study of T cells in Graves' hyperthyroidism and ophthalmopathy (dated 2019 in TCRdb). Describing the broader study: Peripheral blood was collected at initial diagnosis, before any treatment. To identify distinguishing TCR V-J signatures, a discovery cohort of 100 or so patients was used, comprising under 45 with Graves' ophthalmopathy and 57 with stable Graves' hyperthyroidism. Prospective prediction of ophthalmopathy was tested in an independent validation cohort consisting of under 20 hyperthyroidism patients and about 17 patients who later progressed to ophthalmopathy. The approximately 100 discovery patients were randomly split 7:3 into training and test sets. In more than 5 Graves' hyperthyroidism patients, the study also compared T-cell repertoires from thyroid tissue with T-cell repertoires from blood. After sampling, hyperthyroidism patients received methimazole starting at 30 mg daily, and ophthalmopathy patients received high-dose intravenous methylprednisolone. TCR Vbeta CDR3 sequencing of 135 peripheral blood samples (roughly 43 ophthalmopathy, some 75 hyperthyroidism and some 17 progressor patients) is reported in the paper.

Stable Graves' hyperthyroidism was defined as the absence of progression to ophthalmopathy over 18 months of follow-up. Hyperthyroidism patients were aged 18 to 65 years and newly diagnosed, with disease duration of less than 2 months. Any patient with an uncontrolled infection, another autoimmune disease, pregnancy or lactation was excluded. Diagnoses were established on the basis of clinical symptoms, serum thyroxine and TRAb, thyroid ultrasound, and orbital computed tomography. PBMCs were isolated from 10 ml of fresh peripheral blood by Ficoll-Paque density gradient centrifugation. Trizol reagent was used to extract total RNA, and RNA quality was then checked on an Agilent 2100 Bioanalyzer. Points the paper makes about the study in general: Sample size was not statistically predetermined, and investigators were not blinded to group allocation. In validation, the model predicted progression to ophthalmopathy a median of roughly 6.2 months before onset, with approximately 71% sensitivity and just under 75% specificity. Most expanded thyroid clonotypes (frequency above 0.001) were also detected in blood, suggesting blood repertoires may reflect thyroid immune responses. Ophthalmopathy was separated from stable hyperthyroidism by a 13 V-J signature model, with approximately 90% sensitivity and just over 81% specificity obtained in cross-validation and 80%/75% obtained in testing.

This clonotype has at least ten counts. Its antigen remains unidentified. No clone much larger than this one lies a single base away; base qualities are absent. TCR beta CDR3 regions were amplified from RNA transcripts. A first-round RT-PCR of the TCR CDR3 used the HTBI primer set with the Qiagen OneStep RT-PCR kit. Libraries were constructed in a second round of multiplex PCR, after which size selection and purification were performed. Sequencing of the libraries was done on an Illumina HiSeq2000 using paired-end 100 bp reads. As for the original processing: Raw data were processed with SOAPnuke, discarding reads with adapters, uncalled bases, mean Phred below 15, or no exact constant-primer or identifier match. High-quality paired reads were merged using COPE v1.2.5, and each unique nucleotide sequence was defined as a clonotype. MiTCR v1.1 was used to align clonotypes to the IMGT TRBV, TRBD and TRBJ reference segments. Only V-J combinations with frequency above 0.0001, covering about 99% of repertoires, were analysed. The TCS score was defined as F50 (clonal expansion) divided by E x V (chaos), with BLOSUM62-based TCRdist calculated between CDR3 peptides within each V-J. Welch's t-statistics and random forest reduced some 510 V-J features to roughly 13, which were used in a naive Bayes classifier (R e1071). TCRdb reprocessing: public reads trimmed at Q25 with fastp, clones called with MiXCR, in-frame beta chains kept. Entries are consolidated by CDR3 protein sequence, retaining the most common genes and DNA. In this record, the V and J calls reflect TCRdb's handling and not the investigators' own analysis. The sample records around 500,000 distinct CDR3 sequences, 11% to 15% of which are singletons. The ten largest account for approximately 15% of the sample.

The CDR3 holds 13 amino acids from the cysteine to the phenylalanine. Left in the record is the CDR3 DNA by itself, 39 bases read in frame from the first base. Looking up the germline V gene (reference sequence) yields CDR1 DFQATT and CDR2 SNEGSKA. V drops 7 bases and J drops 5 bases, leaving 17 bases in between. This TCR was sampled from a woman aged 40-49 years with Graves' hyperthyroidism. The chain joins TRBV20-1 to TRBJ1-1; TRBD1 might be the D gene, on 5 matching bases. The sample was blood. The CDR3 sequence is CSGGGGGRTEAFF. The DNA sequence reads TGCAGTGGCGGGGGAGGAGGGAGAACTGAAGCTTTCTTT.